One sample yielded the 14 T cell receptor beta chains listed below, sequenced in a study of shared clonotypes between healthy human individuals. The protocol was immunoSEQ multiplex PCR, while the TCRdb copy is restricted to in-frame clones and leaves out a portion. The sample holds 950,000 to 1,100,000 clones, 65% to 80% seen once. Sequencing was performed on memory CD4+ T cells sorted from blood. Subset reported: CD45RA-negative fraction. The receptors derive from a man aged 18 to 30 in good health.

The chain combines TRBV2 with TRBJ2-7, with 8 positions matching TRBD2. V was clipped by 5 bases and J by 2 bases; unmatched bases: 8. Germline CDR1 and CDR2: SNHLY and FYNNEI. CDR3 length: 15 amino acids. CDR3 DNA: TGTGCCAGCAGTTTCGCGGGAGGTCCTCCCTACGAGCAGTACTTC. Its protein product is CASSFAGGPPYEQYF.

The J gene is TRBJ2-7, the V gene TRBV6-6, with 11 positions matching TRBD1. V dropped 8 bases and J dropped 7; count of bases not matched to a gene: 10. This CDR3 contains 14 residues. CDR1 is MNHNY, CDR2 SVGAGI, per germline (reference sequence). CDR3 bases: TGTGCCAGCTGGGGACAGGGGGACAACTATGAGCAGTACTTC. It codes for CASWGQGDNYEQYF.

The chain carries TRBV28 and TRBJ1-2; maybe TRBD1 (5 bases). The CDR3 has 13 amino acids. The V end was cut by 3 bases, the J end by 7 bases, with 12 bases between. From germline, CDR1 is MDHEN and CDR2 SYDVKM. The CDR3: CASSFPGQGGYTF. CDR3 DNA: TGTGCCAGCAGTTTCCCAGGGCAGGGTGGCTACACCTTC.

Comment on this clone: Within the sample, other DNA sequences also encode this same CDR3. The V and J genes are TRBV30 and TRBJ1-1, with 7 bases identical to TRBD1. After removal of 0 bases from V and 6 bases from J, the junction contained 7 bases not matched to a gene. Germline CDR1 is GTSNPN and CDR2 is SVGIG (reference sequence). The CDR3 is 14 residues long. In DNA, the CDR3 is TGTGCCTGGAGTGTGGGATACAGGGGCGCTGAAGCTTTCTTT. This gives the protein CAWSVGYRGAEAFF.

CDR3 in amino acids: CSATTPEKLFF. DNA for the CDR3: TGCAGTGCTACTACCCCGGAGAAACTGTTTTTT. V and J are TRBV20-1 and TRBJ1-4; D gene unclear. CDR1 is DFQATT, CDR2 SNEGSKA, per germline (reference sequence). The CDR3 loop spans 11 amino acids. The V gene lost 4 bases and the J gene lost 11 bases, with 11 bases spanning the gap.

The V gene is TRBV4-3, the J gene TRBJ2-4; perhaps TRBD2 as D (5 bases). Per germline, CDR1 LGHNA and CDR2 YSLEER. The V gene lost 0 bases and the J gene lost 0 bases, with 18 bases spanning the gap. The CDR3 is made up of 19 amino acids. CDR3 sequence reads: CASSQEWSRGSLAKNIQYF. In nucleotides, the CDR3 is TGCGCCAGCAGCCAAGAATGGTCCCGGGGATCGCTAGCCAAAAACATTCAGTACTTC.

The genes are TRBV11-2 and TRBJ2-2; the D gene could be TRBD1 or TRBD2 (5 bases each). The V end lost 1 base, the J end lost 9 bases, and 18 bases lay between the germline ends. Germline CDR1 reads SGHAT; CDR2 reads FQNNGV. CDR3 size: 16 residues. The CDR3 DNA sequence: TGTGCCAGCAGCTTAGGGTCCGGGGCCCACAGGAGGGAGCTGTTTTTT. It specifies CASSLGSGAHRRELFF. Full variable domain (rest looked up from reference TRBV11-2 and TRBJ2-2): EAGVAQSPRYKIIEKRQSVAFWCNPISGHATLYWYQQILGQGPKLLIQFQNNGVVDDSQLPKDRFSAERLKGVDSTLKIQPAKLEDSAVYLCASSLGSGAHRRELFFGEGSRLTVL.

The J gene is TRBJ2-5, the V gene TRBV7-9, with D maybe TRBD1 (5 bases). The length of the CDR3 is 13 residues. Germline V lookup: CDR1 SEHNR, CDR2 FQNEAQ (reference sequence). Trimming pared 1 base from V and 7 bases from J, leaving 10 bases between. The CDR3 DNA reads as TGTGCCAGCAGCTTAGATCAGGGCGGGACCCAGTACTTC. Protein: CASSLDQGGTQYF.

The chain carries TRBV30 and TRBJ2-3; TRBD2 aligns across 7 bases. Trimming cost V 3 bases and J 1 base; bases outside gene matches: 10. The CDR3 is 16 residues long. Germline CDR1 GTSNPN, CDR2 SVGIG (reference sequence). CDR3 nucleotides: TGTGCCTGGAGGATCCAAGCGGGATCGGGCACAGATACGCAGTATTTT. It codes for CAWRIQAGSGTDTQYF.

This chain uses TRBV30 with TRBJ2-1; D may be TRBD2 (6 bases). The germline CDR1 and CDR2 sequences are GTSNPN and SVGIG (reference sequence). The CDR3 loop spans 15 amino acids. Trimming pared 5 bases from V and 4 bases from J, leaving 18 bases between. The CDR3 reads CAWANIAAKYNEQFF. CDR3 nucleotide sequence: TGTGCCTGGGCCAATATAGCGGCCAAATACAATGAGCAGTTCTTC. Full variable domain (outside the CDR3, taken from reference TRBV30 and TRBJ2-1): SQTIHQWPATLVQPVGSPLSLECTVEGTSNPNLYWYRQAAGRGLQLLFYSVGIGQISSEVPQNLSASRPQDRQFILSSKKLLLSDSGFYLCAWANIAAKYNEQFFGPGTRLTVL.

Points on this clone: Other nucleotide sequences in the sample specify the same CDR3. The CDR3: CASSRSGGPYEQYF. As DNA, the CDR3 is TGTGCCAGTAGTCGATCGGGAGGGCCCTACGAGCAGTACTTC. The rearrangement links TRBV19 to TRBJ2-7; TRBD2 aligns across 8 bases. The CDR3 has 14 residues. Looked up from germline, CDR1 is LNHDA and CDR2 is SQIVND (reference sequence). Trimming cost V 5 bases and J 2 bases; bases outside gene matches: 5.

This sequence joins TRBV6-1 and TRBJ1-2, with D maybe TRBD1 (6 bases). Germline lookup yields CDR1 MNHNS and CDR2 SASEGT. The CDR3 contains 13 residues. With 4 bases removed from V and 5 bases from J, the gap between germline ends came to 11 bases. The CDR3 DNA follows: TGTGCCAGCAGTGCGGGGGGCGGGTATGGCTACACCTTC. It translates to CASSAGGGYGYTF.

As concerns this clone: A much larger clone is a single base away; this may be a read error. In nucleotides, the CDR3 is TGCGCCAGCAGCCCCGGGACAGGGGACACCGGGGAGCTGTTTTTT. Encoded protein: CASSPGTGDTGELFF. This chain links TRBV4-1 with TRBJ2-2; 10 bases align to TRBD1. The ends lost 4 bases at V and 3 bases at J; junction bases unmatched: 2. Germline V gene data show CDR1 as MGHRA and CDR2 as YSYEKL. The CDR3 length is 15 residues.

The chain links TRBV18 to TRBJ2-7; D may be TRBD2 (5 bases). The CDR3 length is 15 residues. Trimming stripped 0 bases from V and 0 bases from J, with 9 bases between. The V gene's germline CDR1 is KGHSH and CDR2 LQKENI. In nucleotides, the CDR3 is TGTGCCAGCTCACCACCAACTGGAGGCTCCTACGAGCAGTACTTC. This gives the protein CASSPPTGGSYEQYF.